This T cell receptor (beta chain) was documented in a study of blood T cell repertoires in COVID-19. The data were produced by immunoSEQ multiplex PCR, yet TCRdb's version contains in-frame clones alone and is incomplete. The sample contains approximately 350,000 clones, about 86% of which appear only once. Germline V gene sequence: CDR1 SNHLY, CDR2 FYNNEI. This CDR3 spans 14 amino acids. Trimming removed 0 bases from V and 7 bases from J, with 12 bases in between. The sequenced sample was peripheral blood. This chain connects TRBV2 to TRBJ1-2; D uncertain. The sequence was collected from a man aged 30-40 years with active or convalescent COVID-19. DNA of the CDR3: TGTGCCAGCAGTGAAGCGCTTCGGGGAGGTGGCTACACCTTC. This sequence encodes CASSEALRGGGYTF.